Listed below are T cell receptor beta chains from one sample, sequenced in a study of technical replicates of blood from a handful of donors. TCRdb's table, derived via immunoSEQ multiplex PCR, lists solely in-frame clones and lacks some. The sample has around 71,000 clones; around nine tenths are singletons. Sequenced material: T cells isolated from PBMCs. These receptors all stem from a human donor in good health. The CDR3 runs from the conserved cysteine through the conserved F or W. The D gene is left open where the match is weak. The size entry is marked missing in some rows and otherwise reads once, few, many or a size class.

CDR3aa	CDR3nt	v_gene	abundance	d_gene	j_gene
CAWSSGGRWTGELFF	TGTGCCTGGAGTAGTGGCGGGAGGTGGACCGGGGAGCTGTTTTTT	TRBV30	.	TRBD2	TRBJ2-2
CASSPIRTGVGYTF	TGTGCCAGCAGCCCAATTAGGACAGGGGTGGGCTACACCTTC	TRBV7-2	.	TRBD1	TRBJ1-2
CASQAGNTGELFF	TGCGCCAGCCAGGCGGGAAACACCGGGGAGCTGTTTTTT	TRBV4-3	.	.	TRBJ2-2
CASSLTGAYEQYF	TGTGCCAGCAGCTTAACAGGAGCCTACGAGCAGTACTTC	TRBV7-6	.	.	TRBJ2-7
CASMRGQNLNTGELFF	TGTGCCAGTATGAGGGGACAGAACCTCAACACCGGGGAGCTGTTTTTT	TRBV19	.	TRBD1	TRBJ2-2
CASSLTARGPRGLDTEAFF	TGTGCCAGCAGTTTAACCGCCAGGGGGCCCCGCGGGTTGGACACTGAAGCTTTCTTT	TRBV28	.	TRBD1	TRBJ1-1
CASSARGTEAFF	TGTGCCAGCAGCGCCAGGGGCACTGAAGCTTTCTTT	TRBV5-5	.	.	TRBJ1-1
CASRALSSYEQYF	TGTGCCAGCAGAGCATTGAGCTCCTACGAGCAGTACTTC	TRBV7-9	.	.	TRBJ2-7
CASSIQGQSYEQYF	TGTGCCAGTAGTATTCAGGGGCAGTCCTACGAGCAGTACTTC	TRBV19	.	.	TRBJ2-7
CASSIQGNEKLFF	TGTGCCAGTAGTATACAGGGTAATGAAAAACTGTTTTTT	TRBV19	.	.	TRBJ1-4
CASSLGTGPTFSYEQYF	TGCGCCAGCAGCTTGGGTACAGGACCCACCTTCTCCTACGAGCAGTACTTC	TRBV5-1	.	.	TRBJ2-7
CASSVLLAGMNEQFF	TGTGCCAGCAGCGTACTACTAGCGGGAATGAATGAGCAGTTCTTC	TRBV9	.	TRBD2	TRBJ2-1
CASSLDPGRTSGRTQYF	TGCGCCAGCAGCTTGGATCCCGGAAGGACTAGCGGGAGGACGCAGTATTTT	TRBV5-1	.	TRBD2	TRBJ2-3
CASRGTGGRELFF	TGTGCCAGCAGGGGAACAGGGGGCAGGGAGCTGTTTTTT	TRBV25-1	.	TRBD1	TRBJ2-2
CASSGTGMVEQYF	TGTGCCAGCTCGGGGACAGGGATGGTCGAGCAGTACTTC	TRBV18	.	TRBD1	TRBJ2-7
CASSSPDYSYNEQFF	TGTGCCAGTAGTAGCCCGGACTACTCCTACAATGAGCAGTTCTTC	TRBV19	.	.	TRBJ2-1
CASSSRVSAEAFF	TGTGCCAGCAGCTCCCGTGTCTCCGCTGAAGCTTTCTTT	TRBV9	.	.	TRBJ1-1
CASSETGRNTIYF	TGTGCCAGCAGCGAGACAGGGAGAAACACCATATATTTT	TRBV9	.	TRBD1	TRBJ1-3
CASIGPSGFTDTQYF	TGTGCCAGCATCGGTCCTAGCGGATTCACAGATACGCAGTATTTT	TRBV13	.	TRBD2	TRBJ2-3
CASSQARSVNEQFF	TGCGCCAGCAGCCAAGCTCGCAGCGTCAATGAGCAGTTCTTC	TRBV4-3	.	.	TRBJ2-1
CASSPAFVSGEQYF	TGTGCCAGCAGTCCTGCTTTTGTATCGGGGGAGCAGTACTTC	TRBV6-5	.	.	TRBJ2-7
CASSAHPSGGYNEQFF	TGTGCCAGCAGCGCCCACCCTAGCGGGGGATACAATGAGCAGTTCTTC	TRBV9	.	TRBD2	TRBJ2-1
CASSLSQGSGNEKLFF	TGTGCCAGCAGTTTATCACAGGGGAGCGGAAATGAAAAACTGTTTTTT	TRBV6-6	.	TRBD1	TRBJ1-4
CASSLGGRDQTQYF	TGTGCCAGCAGCTTAGGAGGGAGGGATCAGACCCAGTACTTC	TRBV7-8	.	TRBD2	TRBJ2-5
CASSRILPAGDYGYTF	TGTGCCAGTAGCCGTATCCTTCCGGCAGGGGACTATGGCTACACCTTC	TRBV19	.	.	TRBJ1-2
CASSQGTQKNTEAFF	TGCGCCAGCAGCCAAGGTACACAAAAGAACACTGAAGCTTTCTTT	TRBV4-3	.	.	TRBJ1-1
CASSQRLAKNIQYF	TGCGCCAGCAGCCAAAGACTAGCCAAAAACATTCAGTACTTC	TRBV4-1	.	.	TRBJ2-4
CSVAGDRSSSYEQYF	TGCAGCGTTGCGGGGGACAGGTCTAGCTCCTACGAGCAGTACTTC	TRBV29-1	.	TRBD1	TRBJ2-7
CAISGPRGPYGSYNEQFF	TGTGCCATCAGTGGACCCAGGGGACCCTATGGCTCCTACAATGAGCAGTTCTTC	TRBV10-3	.	.	TRBJ2-1
CASSLSGTGDEKLFF	TGTGCCAGCAGCTTATCCGGGACAGGTGACGAAAAACTGTTTTTT	TRBV7-2	once	TRBD1	TRBJ1-4
CASSPSGPPAEQFF	TGTGCCAGCAGTCCTAGTGGTCCGCCCGCTGAGCAGTTCTTC	TRBV27	.	.	TRBJ2-1
CASKSPIRGRNPYNEQFF	TGTGCCAGCAAATCCCCCATACGGGGGAGGAATCCTTACAATGAGCAGTTCTTC	TRBV2	.	.	TRBJ2-1
CASSLAAATNEKLFF	TGTGCCAGCAGTTTAGCGGCTGCAACTAATGAAAAACTGTTTTTT	TRBV28	.	.	TRBJ1-4
CAISLADSYNEQFF	TGTGCCATCAGCCTAGCGGACTCCTACAATGAGCAGTTCTTC	TRBV10-3	.	TRBD2	TRBJ2-1
CASSEDRGRFEQYF	TGTGCCAGCAGTGAAGACAGGGGGCGTTTCGAGCAGTACTTC	TRBV6-1	once	TRBD1	TRBJ2-7
CASSQATSNNEQFF	TGCGCCAGCAGCCAGGCGACATCTAACAATGAGCAGTTCTTC	TRBV4-3	.	.	TRBJ2-1
CASSFWGEGNTGELFF	TGTGCCAGCAGCTTTTGGGGAGAGGGTAACACCGGGGAGCTGTTTTTT	TRBV11-3	.	.	TRBJ2-2
CASNRNSGAYEQYF	TGTGCCAGCAATAGGAACTCAGGCGCCTACGAGCAGTACTTC	TRBV6-1	once	.	TRBJ2-7
CSVVFGGGYEQYF	TGCAGCGTTGTATTTGGGGGCGGCTACGAGCAGTACTTC	TRBV29-1	.	.	TRBJ2-7
CASSLSSSGLTDTQYF	TGTGCCAGCAGCTTGTCCTCTAGCGGATTAACAGATACGCAGTATTTT	TRBV5-6	.	TRBD2	TRBJ2-3
CATYRSPSGNTIYF	TGTGCCACCTACCGGTCCCCCTCTGGAAACACCATATATTTT	TRBV28	.	.	TRBJ1-3
CASSVGQLSYEQYF	TGTGCCAGCAGCGTAGGACAGCTCTCCTACGAGCAGTACTTC	TRBV9	.	.	TRBJ2-7
CASSFPEHYSGNTIYF	TGTGCCAGCAGTTTCCCAGAACACTACTCTGGAAACACCATATATTTT	TRBV28	.	.	TRBJ1-3
CASSERQVNQPQHF	TGTGCCAGCAGTGAAAGACAGGTCAATCAGCCCCAGCATTTT	TRBV2	.	.	TRBJ1-5
CASGVPTSGSYEQYF	TGCGCCAGCGGAGTCCCGACTAGCGGATCCTACGAGCAGTACTTC	TRBV5-1	.	TRBD2	TRBJ2-7
CASSPVAGVEGELFF	TGTGCCAGCTCACCCGTAGCGGGAGTAGAAGGGGAGCTGTTTTTT	TRBV18	.	TRBD2	TRBJ2-2
CAISDRDSEGNEQFF	TGTGCCATCAGTGACCGGGACAGCGAAGGCAATGAGCAGTTCTTC	TRBV10-3	.	TRBD1	TRBJ2-1
CATSRDLGDYGYTF	TGTGCCACCAGCAGAGATCTGGGAGACTATGGCTACACCTTC	TRBV15	.	.	TRBJ1-2
CASSVGGRVNEKLFF	TGTGCCAGCAGCGTAGGAGGGAGGGTGAATGAAAAACTGTTTTTT	TRBV9	.	.	TRBJ1-4
CASSLDTTIVTGELFF	TGTGCCAGCAGCTTAGATACGACAATCGTTACCGGGGAGCTGTTTTTT	TRBV11-3	.	.	TRBJ2-2
CASSSYPSGSTSGEQYF	TGCGCCAGCAGCTCATACCCTAGCGGGAGTACTTCGGGAGAGCAGTACTTC	TRBV5-1	.	TRBD2	TRBJ2-7
CASTGTGITGELFF	TGTGCCAGCACCGGGACAGGGATCACCGGGGAGCTGTTTTTT	TRBV9	.	TRBD1	TRBJ2-2
CASSLKTSGRDEQYF	TGTGCCAGCAGCTTAAAGACTAGCGGGAGAGACGAGCAGTACTTC	TRBV11-2	.	TRBD2	TRBJ2-7
CATGVVYEQYF	TGTGCCACCGGGGTGGTCTACGAGCAGTACTTC	TRBV7-8	.	.	TRBJ2-7
CASSVGIVAGAYEQYF	TGTGCCAGCAGCGTGGGAATAGTAGCGGGAGCCTACGAGCAGTACTTC	TRBV9	.	TRBD2	TRBJ2-7
CASSVGGGYQPQHF	TGTGCCAGCAGCGTAGGGGGGGGGTATCAGCCCCAGCATTTT	TRBV9	.	.	TRBJ1-5
CASSPQVFTDTQYF	TGTGCCAGCTCACCCCAGGTATTCACAGATACGCAGTATTTT	TRBV18	.	.	TRBJ2-3
CASSNRRTGDEQFF	TGTGCCAGCAGTAACCGCCGGACAGGGGATGAGCAGTTCTTC	TRBV6-5	.	TRBD1	TRBJ2-1
CASSMGVPSEQYF	TGTGCCAGTAGTATGGGAGTTCCTTCCGAGCAGTACTTC	TRBV19	.	.	TRBJ2-7